The 21 T cell receptor beta chains in this list originate from one sample, sequenced in a study of T cells in Graves' hyperthyroidism and ophthalmopathy. TCR beta CDR3 sequences were amplified from RNA transcripts. Using the HTBI primer set, a first-round RT-PCR was run on the TCR CDR3. TCRdb reprocessed the multiplex PCR reads via MiXCR and lists one record per CDR3 protein. The profile shows a few hundred thousand distinct CDR3 sequences, more than 13% of them singletons. The sequenced sample was blood. These receptors were taken from a woman aged 25 to 45 with Graves' hyperthyroidism.

This clonotype was detected many times. V usage is TRBV12-3 or TRBV12-4 and J usage is TRBJ1-1; the match to TRBD1 covers 7 bases. This CDR3 is 13 amino acids long. V trimming: 1 base; J trimming: 8 bases; junction bases outside the gene matches: 4. The CDR3 region is CASSLGTGPEAFF. The CDR3 DNA reads as TGTGCCAGCAGTTTAGGGACAGGCCCCGAAGCTTTCTTT.

Only one count was recorded for this clonotype. V is TRBV9 and J is TRBJ2-3; 7 positions agree with TRBD2. This CDR3 has 17 amino acids. The V segment lost 3 bases and the J segment 0 bases; nucleotides outside the gene matches: 10. Germline CDR1 is SGDLS and CDR2 is YYNGEE. CDR3 residues: CASSERLGGGSTDTQYF. CDR3 sequence (DNA): TGTGCCAGCAGCGAGAGGCTGGGGGGGGGAAGCACAGATACGCAGTATTTT.

This chain connects TRBV2 to TRBJ2-7; weak D call: TRBD2 (5 bases). CDR1 is SNHLY and CDR2 is FYNNEI in the germline V gene. Trimming stripped 6 bases from V and 1 base from J, with 13 bases between. This CDR3 comprises 14 residues. CDR3 in amino acids: CASSDPRGSYEQYF. DNA of the CDR3: TGTGCCAGCAGCGACCCACGGGGTTCCTACGAGCAGTACTTC.

V and J are TRBV5-1 and TRBJ2-5; D uncertain. The CDR3 loop spans 13 amino acids. Germline V gene sequence: CDR1 SGHRS, CDR2 YFSETQ. V was trimmed by 3 bases and J by 3 bases, leaving 9 bases between them. The chain's CDR3 is CASSSSNKETQYF. CDR3 coding DNA: TGCGCCAGCAGCTCTTCTAATAAAGAGACCCAGTACTTC.

This clonotype has just a few counts. The rearrangement links TRBV20-1 to TRBJ2-2, with a possible D match to TRBD1 (5 bases). V was cut by 0 bases and J by 2 bases, with 13 bases left in between. The CDR3 totals 16 residues. CDR1 DFQATT and CDR2 SNEGSKA come from the germline V gene (reference sequence). The chain's CDR3 is CSARDPGRENTGELFF. CDR3 nucleotide sequence: TGCAGTGCTAGAGACCCGGGCAGGGAAAACACCGGGGAGCTGTTTTTT.

This clonotype was picked up many times. This chain connects TRBV5-1 to TRBJ2-1; TRBD2 matches 7 bases. J gave up 2 bases and V 4 bases, and 3 bases lay outside the gene matches. This CDR3 spans 14 amino acids. Per the germline V gene, CDR1 is SGHRS and CDR2 is YFSETQ. The CDR3 DNA is TGCGCCAGCAGCACGGGAGGCCCCTACAATGAGCAGTTCTTC. It is translated as CASSTGGPYNEQFF.

Only a few counts were recorded for this clonotype. The chain has TRBV5-6 and TRBJ2-1, with D possibly matching TRBD2 (6 bases). V was trimmed by 2 bases and J by 5 bases, leaving 11 bases between them. Looked up from germline, CDR1 is SGHDT and CDR2 is YYEEEE. CDR3 length: 14 amino acids. The CDR3 spells CASSFMTRNNEQFF. CDR3 sequence (DNA): TGTGCCAGCAGCTTTATGACTAGGAACAATGAGCAGTTCTTC.

J is TRBJ2-3 and V is TRBV5-1; TRBD2 aligns across 8 bases. The CDR3 spans 14 residues. CDR1 and CDR2 (germline): SGHRS, YFSETQ. Trimming at V came to 6 bases and at J to 2 bases, leaving 5 bases not matched to a gene. CDR3 nucleotides: TGCGCCAGCAACCTAGCGGGCCACACAGATACGCAGTATTTT. Its translation: CASNLAGHTDTQYF.

This clonotype was seen only a few times. This rearrangement joins TRBV6-1 to TRBJ2-3; no reliable D call. Germline loops: CDR1 MNHNS, CDR2 SASEGT. This CDR3 is built from 13 residues. The V end was cut by 5 bases, the J end by 4 bases, with 10 bases between. The DNA for the CDR3 is TGTGCCAGCAGTTCCCATGCAGCAGATACGCAGTATTTT. Protein: CASSSHAADTQYF.

This clonotype was seen many times. The V and J genes are TRBV7-8 and TRBJ2-3; possible D gene TRBD2, 8 bases. Between the trimmed V and J ends, which lost 5 bases and 2 bases, there was a span of 14 bases. CDR3 length: 15 residues. The germline gives CDR1 SGHVS, CDR2 FQNEAQ. CDR3 region: CASSREGQPTDTQYF. As DNA, the CDR3 is TGTGCCAGCAGCCGGGAGGGACAGCCCACAGATACGCAGTATTTT. The full variable domain, with the rest looked up from reference TRBV7-8 and TRBJ2-3, is GAGVSQSPRYKVAKRGQDVALRCDPISGHVSLFWYQQALGQGPEFLTYFQNEAQLDKSGLPSDRFFAERPEGSVSTLKIQRTQQEDSAVYLCASSREGQPTDTQYFGPGTRLTVL.

The chain carries TRBV24-1 and TRBJ1-5; no firm D call. Trimming pared 2 bases from V and 5 bases from J, leaving 6 bases between. The V gene's germline CDR1 is KGHDR and CDR2 SFDVKD. The CDR3 runs 13 residues. The CDR3, as DNA: TGTGCCACCAGTGATTCGGGTTATCAGCCCCAGCATTTT. This translates into CATSDSGYQPQHF.

Notes on this clonotype: A much bigger clone sits one base away, suggesting this may be a read error. The chain links TRBV24-1 to TRBJ2-7; 11 bases line up with TRBD2. Germline values: CDR1 KGHDR, CDR2 SFDVKD. The CDR3 is 15 residues long. Trimming at V came to 3 bases and at J to 7 bases, leaving 7 bases not matched to a gene. DNA for the CDR3: TGTGCCACCAGTGATCTCGGGACTAGCGGTCCTGAGCAGTACTTC. The encoded protein is CATSDLGTSGPEQYF.

About this clonotype: A much larger clone lies a single base off, so this may be a read error. The V gene is TRBV5-1, the J gene TRBJ1-1, with D hard to call. Germline V gives CDR1 SGHRS, CDR2 YFSETQ. The CDR3 contains 14 residues. CDR3 residues: CASSLSVGYAEALF. The CDR3 DNA reads TGCGCCAGCAGCTTGTCGGTCGGATACGCTGAAGCTCTCTTT.

The chain is built from TRBV30 and TRBJ1-6, with D unclear. Germline loops: CDR1 GTSNPN, CDR2 SVGIG (reference sequence). V lost 2 bases, J lost 7 bases, and 3 bases lay in between. The length of the CDR3 is 11 residues. As DNA, the CDR3 is TGTGCCTGGAGTACAAATTCACCCCTCCACTTT. It is translated as CAWSTNSPLHF.

This clonotype has just a few counts. A much larger clone differs from this one at a single base, so this may be a read error. This chain connects TRBV7-9 to TRBJ2-1; 8 nucleotides line up with TRBD1. The CDR3 consists of 13 residues. The germline CDR1 and CDR2 sequences are SEHNR and FQNEAQ (reference sequence). Germline trimming cut 8 bases from V and 7 bases from J; bases unmatched to any gene: 7. The CDR3 bases are TGTGCCAGCCTCCTGACAGGGGAGAATGAGCAGTTCTTC. It is translated as CASLLTGENEQFF.

This clonotype was seen ten or more times. V usage is TRBV7-6 and J usage is TRBJ2-5; no clear D. Germline CDR1 reads SGHVS; CDR2 reads FNYEAQ. V was pared by 4 bases and J by 5 bases, with 8 bases between. This CDR3 contains 12 residues. The CDR3 sequence: CASSSDAETQYF. CDR3 nucleotide sequence: TGTGCCAGCAGCTCCGATGCGGAGACCCAGTACTTC.

Concerning this clonotype itself: At one boundary the junction diverges from the germline segment, which might be a read error. The chain is built from TRBV12-3 or TRBV12-4 and TRBJ1-3, with D perhaps matching TRBD1 (5 bases). The CDR3 has 11 amino acids. The CDR3 region has the DNA TGTGCCAGCAGTTTAAAGGGGATTATAGATTTT. Its translation is CASSLKGIIDF.

This clonotype appeared a few times. The chain is built from TRBV5-1 and TRBJ1-5; D not certain. Germline V gene sequence: CDR1 SGHRS, CDR2 YFSETQ. The CDR3 runs 14 residues. V was cut by 2 bases and J by 5 bases, with 11 bases left in between. The CDR3 bases are TGCGCCAGCAGCTTTAAGCTACGCGATCAGCCCCAGCATTTT. This codes for CASSFKLRDQPQHF.

This clonotype was observed a single time. A read error may account for a junction end that differs from germline. This chain uses TRBV20-1 with TRBJ1-5; weak D call: TRBD1 (5 bases). The germline CDR1 and CDR2 sequences are DFQATT and SNEGSKA (reference sequence). CDR3 size: 15 residues. The CDR3 loop is CSAPQWDSSSQPQHF. CDR3 nucleotides: TGCAGTGCGCCCCAATGGGACTCTAGCAGTCAGCCCCAGCATTTT.

This clonotype was detected ten times or more. The gene calls are TRBV27 and TRBJ2-2, with 10 bases fitting TRBD2. Germline loops: CDR1 MNHEY, CDR2 SMNVEV (reference sequence). The CDR3 is 17 residues long. With 2 bases clipped from V and 6 bases from J, the junction kept 9 bases outside the gene matches. CDR3 region: CASSLSHDSGRPGELFF. The DNA for the CDR3 is TGTGCCAGCAGTTTAAGCCATGATAGCGGGAGGCCCGGGGAGCTGTTTTTT.

At least ten counts were recorded for this clonotype. J is TRBJ1-5 and V is TRBV3-1; possible D gene TRBD1, 5 bases. Trimming stripped 1 base from V and 7 bases from J, with 17 bases between. Germline values: CDR1 LGHDT, CDR2 YNNKEL (reference sequence). This CDR3 is 16 amino acids long. The CDR3, as DNA: TGTGCCAGCAGCCAAGCCACTCTATGGGGGAAGCAGCCCCAGCATTTT. The encoded protein is CASSQATLWGKQPQHF.